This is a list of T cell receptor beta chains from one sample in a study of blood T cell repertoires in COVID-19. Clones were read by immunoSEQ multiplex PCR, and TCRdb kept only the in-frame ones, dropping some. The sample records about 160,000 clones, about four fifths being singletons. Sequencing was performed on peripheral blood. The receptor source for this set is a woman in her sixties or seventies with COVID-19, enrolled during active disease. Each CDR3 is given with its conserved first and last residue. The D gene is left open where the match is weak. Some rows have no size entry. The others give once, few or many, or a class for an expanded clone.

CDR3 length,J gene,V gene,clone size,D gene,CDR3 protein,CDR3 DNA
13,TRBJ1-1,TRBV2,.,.,CASSGPGVTEAFF,TGTGCCAGCAGTGGACCGGGTGTCACTGAAGCTTTCTTT
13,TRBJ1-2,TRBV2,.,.,CASSVGRNYGYTF,TGTGCCAGCAGTGTTGGCAGAAACTATGGCTACACCTTC
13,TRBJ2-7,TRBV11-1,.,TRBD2,CASSAIIGGEQYF,TGTGCCAGCAGCGCAATCATCGGGGGGGAGCAGTACTTC
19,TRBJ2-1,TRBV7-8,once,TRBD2,CASSRRLAGATSSYNEQFF,TGTGCCAGCAGCCGCAGACTAGCGGGGGCTACCAGCTCCTACAATGAGCAGTTCTTC
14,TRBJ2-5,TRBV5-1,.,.,CASSPGTSSSTQYF,TGCGCCAGCAGCCCCGGTACTAGTTCCTCGACCCAGTACTTC
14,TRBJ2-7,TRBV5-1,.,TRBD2,CASRTSGSGHEQYF,TGCGCCAGCAGAACTAGCGGGAGTGGGCACGAGCAGTACTTC
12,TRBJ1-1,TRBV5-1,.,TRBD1,CASSYDREAAFF,TGCGCCAGCAGCTACGACAGGGAGGCAGCTTTCTTT
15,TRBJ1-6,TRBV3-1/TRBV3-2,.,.,CASSQVAGAYSPLHF,TGTGCCAGCAGCCAAGTAGCAGGGGCCTATTCACCCCTCCACTTT
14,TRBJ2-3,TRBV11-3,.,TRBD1,CASSPRQGTDTQYF,TGTGCCAGCAGCCCCCGACAGGGTACAGATACGCAGTATTTT
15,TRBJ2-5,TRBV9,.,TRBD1,CASSVEGAPLETQYF,TGTGCCAGCAGCGTAGAGGGGGCACCGTTGGAGACCCAGTACTTC
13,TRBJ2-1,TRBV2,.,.,CASRWNRENEQFF,TGTGCCAGCAGGTGGAATAGGGAGAATGAGCAGTTCTTC
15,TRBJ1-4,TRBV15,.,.,CATSSRRGSGEKLFF,TGTGCCACCAGCAGCCGTCGGGGTAGCGGTGAAAAACTGTTTTTT
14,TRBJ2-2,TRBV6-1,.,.,CASSELGQNGELFF,TGTGCCAGCAGTGAATTGGGGCAGAACGGGGAGCTGTTTTTT
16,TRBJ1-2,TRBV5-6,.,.,CASSLGGGFTNYGYTF,TGTGCCAGCAGCTTGGGTGGCGGTTTTACTAACTATGGCTACACCTTC
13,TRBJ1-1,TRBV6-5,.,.,CASSYSRVTEAFF,TGTGCCAGCAGTTACTCGAGGGTCACTGAAGCTTTCTTT
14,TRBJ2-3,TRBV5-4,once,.,CASSFERVTDTQYF,TGTGCCAGCAGCTTTGAGCGGGTGACAGATACGCAGTATTTT
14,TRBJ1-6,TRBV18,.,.,CASSLKTDNSPLHF,TGTGCCAGCTCCTTAAAAACGGATAATTCACCCCTCCACTTT
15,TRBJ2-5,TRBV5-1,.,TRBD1,CASSTDRGRVETQYF,TGCGCCAGCAGCACTGACAGGGGGCGCGTAGAGACCCAGTACTTC
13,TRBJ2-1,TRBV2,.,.,CASSFLAEGSRFF,TGTGCCAGCAGTTTTTTAGCGGAGGGGAGCAGGTTCTTC
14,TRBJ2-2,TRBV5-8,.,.,CASSWELATGELFF,TGTGCCAGCAGCTGGGAACTAGCAACCGGGGAGCTGTTTTTT
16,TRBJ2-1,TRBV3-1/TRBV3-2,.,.,CASSGRGKSSYNEQFF,TGTGCCAGCAGCGGTAGGGGGAAAAGCTCCTACAATGAGCAGTTCTTC
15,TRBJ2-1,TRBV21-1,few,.,CASSHGTGEGDEQFF,TGTGCCAGCAGCCATGGGACAGGGGAGGGTGATGAGCAGTTCTTC
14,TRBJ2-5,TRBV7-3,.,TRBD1,CASSATGAQETQYF,TGTGCCAGCAGCGCCACAGGGGCTCAAGAGACCCAGTACTTC
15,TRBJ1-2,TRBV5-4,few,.,CASSLDAGRQAGYTF,TGTGCCAGCAGCTTGGACGCCGGGAGGCAGGCTGGCTACACCTTC
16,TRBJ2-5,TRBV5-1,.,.,CASSLEFASLGETQYF,TGCGCCAGCAGCTTGGAATTCGCTAGCTTGGGGGAGACCCAGTACTTC
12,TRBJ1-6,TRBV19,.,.,CASSIGASPLHF,TGTGCCAGTAGTATCGGAGCTTCACCCCTCCACTTT
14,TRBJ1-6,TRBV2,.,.,CASSITSGNSPLHF,TGTGCCAGCAGCATAACATCTGGCAATTCACCCCTCCACTTT
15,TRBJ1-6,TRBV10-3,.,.,CAISEGDSDNSPLHF,TGTGCCATCAGTGAGGGGGACTCCGATAATTCACCCCTCCACTTT
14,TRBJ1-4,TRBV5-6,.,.,CASSPTGRNEKLFF,TGTGCCAGCAGCCCCACCGGTCGCAATGAAAAACTGTTTTTT
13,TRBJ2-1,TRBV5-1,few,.,CALDSHPHNEQFF,TGCGCCCTAGATAGCCATCCCCACAATGAGCAGTTCTTC
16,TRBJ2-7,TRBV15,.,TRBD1,CATSRDKGTGGYEQYF,TGTGCCACCAGCAGAGATAAGGGGACAGGGGGCTACGAGCAGTACTTC
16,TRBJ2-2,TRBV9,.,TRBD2,CASSVLTGTKAGELFF,TGTGCCAGCAGCGTTTTAACCGGGACTAAAGCCGGGGAGCTGTTTTTT
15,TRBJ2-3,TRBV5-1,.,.,CASTSDDSLTDTQYF,TGCGCCAGCACCTCCGACGACAGTCTCACAGATACGCAGTATTTT
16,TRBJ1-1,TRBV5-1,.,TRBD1,CASSLLSPGQGTEAFF,TGCGCCAGCAGCTTACTGAGCCCGGGACAGGGGACTGAAGCTTTCTTT
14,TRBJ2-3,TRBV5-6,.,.,CASSLAAEMDTQYF,TGTGCCAGCAGCTTAGCCGCCGAGATGGATACGCAGTATTTT
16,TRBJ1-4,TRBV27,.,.,CASSLFRLSGDEKLFF,TGTGCCAGCAGTTTATTCCGTCTCAGCGGTGATGAAAAACTGTTTTTT
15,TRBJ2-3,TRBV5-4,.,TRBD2,CASSWPSGGTDTQYF,TGTGCCAGCAGCTGGCCTAGCGGGGGTACAGATACGCAGTATTTT
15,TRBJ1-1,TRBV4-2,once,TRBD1,CASSQADRFNTEAFF,TGTGCCAGCAGCCAAGCGGACAGGTTTAACACTGAAGCTTTCTTT
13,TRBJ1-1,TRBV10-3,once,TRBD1,CATETGVNTEAFF,TGTGCCACCGAGACAGGGGTGAACACTGAAGCTTTCTTT
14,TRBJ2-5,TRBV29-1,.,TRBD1,CSVLLDRAWETQYF,TGCAGCGTTTTATTGGACAGGGCGTGGGAGACCCAGTACTTC
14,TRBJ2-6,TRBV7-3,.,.,CASSLFGRANVLTF,TGTGCCAGCAGCTTATTTGGGAGAGCCAACGTCCTGACTTTC
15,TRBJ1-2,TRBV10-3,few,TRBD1,CAISESGQGMYGYTF,TGTGCCATCAGTGAGTCGGGACAGGGGATGTATGGCTACACCTTC
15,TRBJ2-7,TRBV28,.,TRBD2,CASRTGGLAVYEQYF,TGTGCCAGTCGAACTGGGGGACTAGCTGTCTACGAGCAGTACTTC
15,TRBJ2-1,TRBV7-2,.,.,CASSLPGSSYNEQFF,TGTGCCAGCAGCCTCCCCGGGAGCTCCTACAATGAGCAGTTCTTC
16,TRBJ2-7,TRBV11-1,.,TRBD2,CASSLLTGLALHEQYF,TGTGCCAGCAGCTTACTAACGGGACTAGCGTTGCACGAGCAGTACTTC
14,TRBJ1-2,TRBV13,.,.,CASSLASSHYGYTF,TGTGCCAGCAGCTTAGCCAGTTCTCATTATGGCTACACCTTC
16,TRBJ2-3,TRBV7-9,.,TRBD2,CASSSNPSGGENTQYF,TGTGCCAGCAGCTCAAACCCTAGCGGGGGCGAAAATACGCAGTATTTT
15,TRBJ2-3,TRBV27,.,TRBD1,CASSFDRVIADTQYF,TGTGCCAGCAGTTTCGACAGGGTGATAGCAGATACGCAGTATTTT
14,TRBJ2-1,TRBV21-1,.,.,CASSNRTGTHEQFF,TGTGCCAGCAGCAACAGGACAGGGACGCATGAGCAGTTCTTC
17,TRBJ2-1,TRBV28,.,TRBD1,CASSSGGTGAPYNEQFF,TGTGCCAGCAGTTCTGGGGGGACAGGGGCCCCCTACAATGAGCAGTTCTTC
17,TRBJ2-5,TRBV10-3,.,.,CAISERPTGGGGETQYF,TGTGCCATCAGTGAGAGGCCCACAGGGGGGGGTGGAGAGACCCAGTACTTC
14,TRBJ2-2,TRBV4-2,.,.,CASSQVSPTGELFF,TGTGCCAGCAGCCAAGTTAGCCCCACCGGGGAGCTGTTTTTT
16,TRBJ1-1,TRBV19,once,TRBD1,CASSTVLTGFGTEAFF,TGTGCCAGTAGTACCGTCTTGACAGGGTTTGGCACTGAAGCTTTCTTT
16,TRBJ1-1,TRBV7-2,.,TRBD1,CASSLSLGQGNTEAFF,TGTGCCAGCAGCTTATCTTTGGGACAGGGGAACACTGAAGCTTTCTTT
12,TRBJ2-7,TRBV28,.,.,CASSPLSYEQYF,TGTGCCAGCAGCCCCCTTTCCTACGAGCAGTACTTC